Below, one T cell receptor beta chain is given with its context. Antigen specificity is unknown. Gene names are mouse gene names. Read sequence stops 1 residue before the CDR3 end, and the germline J gene provides the missing end. Here immunoSEQ multiplex PCR was the method, and the copy in TCRdb shows in-frame clones only, minus some. The sample holds 4,900 or so clones, under 55% seen once. The data stem from a study of tissue T cells after allogeneic stem cell transplantation. Study results and limitations: Within patients, tissue anatomy strongly shaped TCR repertoire composition. Across patients, clones rarely overlapped, yet motif clusters were shared tissue-specifically.

Stated time point: mouse harvest day 14 after allogeneic transplant. Tail vein injection delivered 10^7 T-cell-depleted bone marrow cells and 10^6 splenic CD5+ T cells. Tissues came from B6→BALB/c major-mismatch GVHD mice at day 7 or 14. The CDR3 has 14 residues. Germline CDR1 NNHNN, CDR2 SYGAGS (reference sequence). The V end was cut by 0 bases, the J end by 6 bases, with 11 bases between. The receptor was isolated from a female BALB/c mouse given C57BL/6 T cells with graft-versus-host disease after an allogeneic hematopoietic cell transplant. The specimen was gut tissue. The chain carries TRBV13-2 and TRBJ2-5; possible D gene TRBD1, 5 bases. The CDR3 DNA, read in part, is TGTGCCAGCGGTGATGCGTCAGGGAGGGACACCCAGTAC. Translated: CASGDASGRDTQY. From start to end, the CDR3 is CASGDASGRDTQYF.